Following are 5 T cell receptor beta chains from one sample sequenced in a study of blood T cell repertoires in COVID-19. Libraries were prepared by immunoSEQ multiplex PCR; TCRdb keeps only in-frame clonotypes and omits some of them. The data contain approximately 98,000 clones, around 90% of them singletons. Sequences were obtained from peripheral blood. The receptors were gathered from a human donor in a cohort sampled during active COVID-19.

In its sample, this clone was seen a few times. The CDR3 region is CASSELTGDSPLHF. The DNA for the CDR3 is TGTGCCAGCAGTGAATTGACAGGGGACTCACCCCTCCACTTT. This sequence joins TRBV25-1 and TRBJ1-6, with 8 bases lining up with TRBD1. V was pared by 1 base and J by 10 bases, with 3 bases of the junction left unmatched. CDR1 and CDR2 from the germline V gene are MGHDK and SYGVNS. There are 14 residues in the CDR3.

The count of this clone is one. The chain couples TRBV19 to TRBJ2-7; 8 bases are shared with TRBD1. The CDR3 extends over 16 amino acids. J gave up 0 bases and V 4 bases, and 8 bases lay outside the gene matches. Germline values: CDR1 LNHDA, CDR2 SQIVND (reference sequence). The CDR3 spells CASSTQGQGSSYEQYF. As DNA, the CDR3 is TGTGCCAGTAGTACCCAAGGACAGGGAAGCTCCTACGAGCAGTACTTC.

The chain joins TRBV19 to TRBJ2-1; the match to TRBD2 covers 9 bases. The CDR3 is 14 amino acids. J gave up 1 base and V 8 bases, and 3 bases lay outside the gene matches. CDR1 is LNHDA and CDR2 is SQIVND in the germline V gene (reference sequence). The CDR3 is CASEREASYNEQFF. CDR3 bases: TGTGCCAGTGAGCGGGAGGCTTCCTACAATGAGCAGTTCTTC.

The rearrangement uses TRBV20-1 and TRBJ2-5, with TRBD2 identical over 14 bases. J lost 2 bases, V lost 3 bases, and 8 bases had no gene match. The germline V gene has CDR1 DFQATT and CDR2 SNEGSKA (reference sequence). This CDR3 region has 17 residues. In DNA, the CDR3 is TGCAGTGCTAGTCGCGGGACTAGCGGGAGTAGGCAAGAGACCCAGTACTTC. This gives the protein CSASRGTSGSRQETQYF.

This chain links TRBV3-1 (or the pseudogene TRBV3-2) with TRBJ2-7; 7 bases are shared with TRBD2. The length of the CDR3 is 14 residues. The germline CDR1 and CDR2 sequences are LGHDT and YNNKEL (reference sequence). V trimming: 0 bases; J trimming: 7 bases; junction bases outside the gene matches: 6. As DNA, the CDR3 is TGTGCCAGCAGCCAAGACGTCAAGGGAGGGGAGCAGTACTTC. Amino acid sequence: CASSQDVKGGEQYF.